These 23 T cell receptor beta chains were sequenced from one sample in a study of OX40 agonist ivuxolimab in advanced cancers. Generated by immunoSEQ multiplex PCR, the TCRdb table keeps only in-frame clones and is missing some. Of fewer than 30,000 clones in the sample, 83% were seen once. This sample comprised CD4+ or CD8+ T cells sorted from blood, obtained in a trial of the OX40 agonist ivuxolimab. These receptors were taken from an adult with an advanced solid tumor such as melanoma, head and neck, liver or kidney cancer.

In this sample, this clone turned up a few times. The chain joins TRBV10-2 to TRBJ1-6, with 7 positions matching TRBD1. CDR1 is WSHSY and CDR2 is SAAADI in the germline V gene. The CDR3 totals 15 residues. The junction had 7 bases not matched to a gene; V was cut back by 4 bases and J by 7 bases. The CDR3 nucleotides read TGCGCCAGCAGTGCGGAAGGGGGCTACAATTCACCCCTCCACTTT. Its protein is CASSAEGGYNSPLHF.

This sequence joins TRBV4-3 and TRBJ2-7; the match to TRBD1 covers 8 bases. Looked up from germline, CDR1 is LGHNA and CDR2 is YSLEER. J gave up 2 bases and V 4 bases, and 4 bases lay outside the gene matches. This CDR3 has 14 amino acids. CDR3 DNA: TGCGCCAGCAGCCGAGACAGGGGCACCTACGAGCAGTACTTC. It encodes CASSRDRGTYEQYF.

The V and J genes are TRBV2 and TRBJ1-1; TRBD1 agrees at 7 bases. The CDR3 contains 14 residues. Per germline, CDR1 SNHLY and CDR2 FYNNEI. The ends lost 7 bases at V and 0 bases at J; junction bases unmatched: 5. CDR3 sequence (DNA): TGTGCCAGCATTGAGACAGGGATGAACACTGAAGCTTTCTTT. Protein sequence: CASIETGMNTEAFF.

The genes are TRBV13 and TRBJ1-1; unclear D gene. CDR3 length: 15 residues. Trimming removed 1 base at V and 1 base at J, with 10 bases between. Germline lookup yields CDR1 PRHDT and CDR2 FYEKMQ (reference sequence). CDR3 nucleotide sequence: TGTGCCAGCAGCTTAGCGGGCAGGACGAACACTGAAGCTTTCTTT. Translating it yields CASSLAGRTNTEAFF.

This chain joins TRBV4-2 and TRBJ2-1; the D is unclear. Trimming removed 5 bases from V and 7 bases from J, with 9 bases in between. Germline V lookup: CDR1 LGHNA, CDR2 YNFKEQ. This CDR3 region has 12 residues. The CDR3 reads CASSSDANEQFF. DNA for the CDR3: TGTGCCAGCAGCTCGGACGCTAATGAGCAGTTCTTC.

The rearrangement uses TRBV5-5 and TRBJ1-1; weak D call: TRBD1 (5 bases). The V end lost 3 bases, the J end lost 0 bases, and 9 bases lay between the germline ends. The CDR3 spans 14 residues. Germline values: CDR1 SGHKS, CDR2 YYEKEE (reference sequence). The CDR3 nucleotides read TGTGCCAGCAGCTATAGACAGTTGAACACTGAAGCTTTCTTT. It is translated as CASSYRQLNTEAFF. Combining the CDR3 with reference TRBV5-5 and TRBJ1-1 gives the whole variable domain DAGVTQSPTHLIKTRGQQVTLRCSPISGHKSVSWYQQVLGQGPQFIFQYYEKEERGRGNFPDRFSARQFPNYSSELNVNALLLGDSALYLCASSYRQLNTEAFFGQGTRLTVV.

This rearrangement joins TRBV19 to TRBJ1-5; 9 bases map to TRBD1. CDR1 and CDR2 from the germline V gene are LNHDA and SQIVND (reference sequence). Trimming cost V 5 bases and J 6 bases; bases outside gene matches: 8. This CDR3 region has 15 residues. DNA for the CDR3: TGTGCCAGTAGTTCGGGACAGGGCTACTTTCAGCCCCAGCATTTT. It yields the protein CASSSGQGYFQPQHF.

This rearrangement joins TRBV19 to TRBJ2-7; D ambiguous. The V end lost 4 bases, the J end lost 4 bases, and 8 bases lay between the germline ends. The CDR3 consists of 12 residues. Germline CDR1 reads LNHDA; CDR2 reads SQIVND (reference sequence). The CDR3 sequence: CASSSRRYEQYF. The CDR3 DNA reads as TGTGCCAGTAGTAGCAGGCGGTACGAGCAGTACTTC.

In its sample, this clone was seen once. The chain carries TRBV5-5 and TRBJ2-7; D is perhaps TRBD2 (7 bases). The CDR3 spans 16 residues. The V gene's germline CDR1 is SGHKS and CDR2 YYEKEE (reference sequence). Trimming left V 1 base short and J 3 bases short, with 17 bases between. In DNA, the CDR3 is TGTGCCAGCAGCTTGCTGGGGCGGGGGCTCCTCTACGAGCAGTACTTC. Amino acids: CASSLLGRGLLYEQYF.

V is TRBV7-8 and J is TRBJ2-3, with D possibly being TRBD2 (7 bases). The V end was cut by 1 base, the J end by 2 bases, with 13 bases between. CDR3 size: 16 residues. The V gene's germline CDR1 is SGHVS and CDR2 FQNEAQ. This CDR3 reads CASSLGGGVTTDTQYF. CDR3 bases: TGTGCCAGCAGCTTAGGAGGGGGGGTTACCACAGATACGCAGTATTTT.

V usage is TRBV6-5 and J usage is TRBJ2-1; D is undetermined. The length of the CDR3 is 13 residues. Germline V gives CDR1 MNHEY, CDR2 SVGAGI. The ends were cut back, 0 bases at V and 4 bases at J, with 4 bases in the middle. The chain's CDR3 is CASSYSSYNEQFF. The CDR3 DNA is TGTGCCAGCAGTTACTCATCATACAATGAGCAGTTCTTC.

The chain recombines TRBV29-1 with TRBJ2-1; the match to TRBD1 covers 8 bases. From germline, CDR1 is SQVTM and CDR2 ANQGSEA. CDR3 length: 14 residues. Trimming at V came to 5 bases and at J to 1 base, leaving 4 bases not matched to a gene. The DNA for the CDR3 is TGCAGCGTTTGGACAGGGAGTTCCTACAATGAGCAGTTCTTC. This encodes CSVWTGSSYNEQFF.

V gene TRBV27 combines with J gene TRBJ1-2, with TRBD1 as a possible D gene (6 bases). The CDR3 spans 11 residues. Per germline, CDR1 MNHEY and CDR2 SMNVEV (reference sequence). V gave up 4 bases and J gave up 9 bases, with 9 bases separating them. CDR3 sequence reads: CASSSGESYTF. DNA for the CDR3: TGTGCCAGCAGTTCAGGGGAAAGCTACACCTTC.

The V call is TRBV9, the J call TRBJ1-4; D ambiguous. The CDR3 consists of 16 residues. CDR1 is SGDLS and CDR2 is YYNGEE in the germline V gene. Deletions cut 4 bases from V and 8 bases from J, with 21 bases between. The CDR3 bases are TGTGCCAGCAGCCGACGGCAGGAAGGGATGACGGAAAAACTGTTTTTT. Its translation is CASSRRQEGMTEKLFF.

This chain connects TRBV2 to TRBJ1-6; a possible D gene is TRBD1 (6 bases). V dropped 5 bases and J dropped 7 bases, with 15 bases sitting between them. The CDR3 spans 15 residues. Per the germline V gene, CDR1 is SNHLY and CDR2 is FYNNEI. CDR3 coding DNA: TGTGCCAGCAGTCCGCGGGGGGCTGTGAATTCACCCCTCCACTTT. The encoded protein is CASSPRGAVNSPLHF.

This chain connects TRBV19 to TRBJ2-2, with TRBD1 identical over 11 bases. The germline CDR1 and CDR2 sequences are LNHDA and SQIVND (reference sequence). J was trimmed by 3 bases and V by 3 bases; bases with no gene match: 15. This CDR3 contains 20 residues. The CDR3 spells CASSIPGQGVSYLDTGELFF. DNA of the CDR3: TGTGCCAGTAGTATTCCGGGACAGGGGGTGTCGTACTTGGACACCGGGGAGCTGTTTTTT. The full variable domain, in which reference TRBV19 and TRBJ2-2 provide the parts outside the CDR3, is DGGITQSPKYLFRKEGQNVTLSCEQNLNHDAMYWYRQDPGQGLRLIYYSQIVNDFQKGDIAEGYSVSREKKESFPLTVTSAQKNPTAFYLCASSIPGQGVSYLDTGELFFGEGSRLTVL.

This clone was counted only a few times. The J gene is TRBJ2-7, the V gene TRBV5-1; 7 bases agree with TRBD1. Unmatched junction bases numbered 8, after V lost 5 bases and J lost 6 bases. Germline CDR1 reads SGHRS; CDR2 reads YFSETQ. The CDR3 runs 13 residues. This CDR3 reads CASRNLTGVEQYF. The CDR3 DNA reads TGCGCCAGCAGGAATCTCACAGGGGTCGAGCAGTACTTC.

The CDR3: CASSLGTGTYEQYF. The CDR3 DNA follows: TGTGCCAGCAGCTTGGGGACAGGGACCTACGAGCAGTACTTC. This chain uses TRBV13 with TRBJ2-7; 9 bases align to TRBD1. The V and J ends lost 3 bases and 2 bases, in that order; junction bases with no gene match: 2. This CDR3 comprises 14 residues. Germline CDR1 PRHDT, CDR2 FYEKMQ (reference sequence).

This chain uses TRBV6-6 with TRBJ1-6; maybe TRBD1 (6 bases). The CDR3 length is 14 residues. The germline V and J ends were trimmed by 5 bases and 6 bases, with 11 bases remaining between them. Germline lookup yields CDR1 MNHNY and CDR2 SVGAGI (reference sequence). Here the CDR3 DNA reads TGTGCCAGCAGTACAGGGTATGCTAATTCACCCCTCCACTTT. It translates to CASSTGYANSPLHF.

Turning to this clone: In the same sample, other DNA sequences code for this CDR3. This chain uses TRBV25-1 with TRBJ1-1; tentative D call: TRBD1 (6 bases). The CDR3 runs 13 residues. Germline V lookup: CDR1 MGHDK, CDR2 SYGVNS. Trimming took 6 bases from V and 3 from J, leaving 11 bases between them. The CDR3, as DNA: TGTGCCAGCAGCAGGGGTGGGTACACTGAAGCTTTCTTT. It encodes CASSRGGYTEAFF. The entire variable domain, with the rest obtained from reference TRBV25-1 and TRBJ1-1, is as follows: EADIYQTPRYLVIGTGKKITLECSQTMGHDKMYWYQQDPGMELHLIHYSYGVNSTEKGDLSSESTVSRIRTEHFPLTLESARPSHTSQYLCASSRGGYTEAFFGQGTRLTVV.

J is TRBJ2-7 and V is TRBV6-5, with D perhaps assigned TRBD1 or TRBD2 (7 bases each). Germline-derived CDR1 and CDR2 are MNHEY and SVGAGI. V lost 8 bases, J lost 5 bases, and 19 bases lay in between. The CDR3 loop spans 14 amino acids. The CDR3 is CASGLGRGGNEQYF. CDR3 bases: TGTGCCAGCGGACTCGGCAGGGGGGGGAACGAGCAGTACTTC.

The chain carries TRBV27 and TRBJ2-7; D is possibly TRBD2 (6 bases). In germline, CDR1 is MNHEY, CDR2 SMNVEV (reference sequence). The germline V and J ends were trimmed by 8 bases and 4 bases, with 6 bases remaining between them. The CDR3 consists of 10 residues. CDR3 sequence reads: CASGTYEQYF. CDR3 DNA sequence: TGTGCCAGCGGGACTTACGAGCAGTACTTC.

This chain connects TRBV9 to TRBJ2-7, with D possibly being TRBD1 (6 bases). V was clipped by 5 bases and J by 4 bases, with 10 bases between them. Germline lookup yields CDR1 SGDLS and CDR2 YYNGEE. CDR3 length equals 12 residues. The CDR3 sequence is CASSPTGYEQYF. The CDR3 bases are TGTGCCAGCAGTCCTACAGGGTACGAGCAGTACTTC.